This T cell receptor (beta chain) was documented in a study of T cell changes during pregnancy in multiple sclerosis. Only in-frame clones appear in the TCRdb table, and some are missing; sequencing was by immunoSEQ multiplex PCR. The data show 60,000 to 80,000 clones, around nine tenths seen once. With V trimmed by 0 bases and J by 4 bases, 6 bases remained unmatched. This CDR3 comprises 16 residues. Germline V gives CDR1 GTSNPN, CDR2 SVGIG (reference sequence). The V gene is TRBV30, the J gene TRBJ2-3, with 11 nucleotides matching TRBD2. The sequences come from peripheral blood, collected before pregnancy. The TCR comes from a female donor with multiple sclerosis, enrolled in a pregnancy study. CDR3 protein: CAWSVRSSGRSDTQYF. In nucleotides, the CDR3 is TGTGCCTGGAGTGTACGGTCTAGCGGGAGGTCAGATACGCAGTATTTT.